Included here is one T cell receptor (beta chain) sequence, with context. Germline-derived CDR1 and CDR2 are SGHDN and FVKESK. Trimming cost V 2 bases and J 6 bases; bases outside gene matches: 0. This CDR3 region has 12 residues. Disease lasting under 3 months, a NOSPECS grade of at least 4, and a Clinical Activity Score of at least 3 were features of the ophthalmopathy patients. RNA transcripts were the template for amplifying TCR beta CDR3 regions. First-round RT-PCR of the TCR CDR3 relied on the HTBI primer set. MiXCR, run by TCRdb on the multiplex PCR reads, gives a single entry per CDR3 protein. The repertoire holds approximately 530,000 distinct CDR3 sequences, about 20% seen once, with about half in the top ten. This sample was taken from a study of T cells in Graves' hyperthyroidism and ophthalmopathy.

V and J are TRBV14 and TRBJ1-2; TRBD1 agrees at 7 bases. The TCR comes from a man aged 40-49 years with Graves' ophthalmopathy. The specimen was blood. CDR3 sequence reads: CASSQTGDGYTF. The CDR3 DNA is TGTGCCAGCAGCCAAACAGGGGATGGCTACACCTTC.